The 5 T cell receptor beta chains presented below share a single source sample, sequenced in a study of B cell selection in AIRE deficiency. CD4+CD127+ cells were sorted as the conventional CD4 T cells. Here immunoSEQ multiplex PCR was the method, and the copy in TCRdb shows in-frame clones only, minus some. The data hold 22,000 or so clones, with around 97% observed a single time. Sequencing was performed on conventional CD4+ T cells sorted from PBMCs. These TCRs come from a human donor with AIRE deficiency.

This rearrangement joins TRBV19 to TRBJ2-6; 9 bases match TRBD1. CDR3 size: 17 residues. V shed 5 bases, J shed 2 bases, and the junction held 7 bases outside the gene matches. CDR1 is LNHDA and CDR2 is SQIVND in the germline V gene (reference sequence). The CDR3, as DNA: TGTGCCAGTAGTCAGGGGACAGGGAGAACTGGGGCCAACGTCCTGACTTTC. Translated, it gives CASSQGTGRTGANVLTF. The full variable domain, in which reference TRBV19 and TRBJ2-6 provide the parts outside the CDR3, is DGGITQSPKYLFRKEGQNVTLSCEQNLNHDAMYWYRQDPGQGLRLIYYSQIVNDFQKGDIAEGYSVSREKKESFPLTVTSAQKNPTAFYLCASSQGTGRTGANVLTFGAGSRLTVL.

The chain couples TRBV7-3 to TRBJ1-1; maybe TRBD1 (5 bases). Per germline, CDR1 SGHTA and CDR2 FQGTGA. The V end was cut by 3 bases, the J end by 3 bases, with 8 bases between. The CDR3 is 13 amino acids. CDR3 nucleotides: TGTGCCAGCAGCTTCGGCAGGGACACTGAAGCTTTCTTT. It yields the protein CASSFGRDTEAFF.

The rearrangement uses TRBV10-3 and TRBJ2-1; D is ambiguous. This CDR3 region has 11 residues. Between the trimmed V and J ends, which lost 10 bases and 5 bases, there was a span of 9 bases. Per germline, CDR1 ENHRY and CDR2 SYGVKD. CDR3 DNA: TGTGCCACCCTCGTGAACAATGAGCAGTTCTTC. It is translated as CATLVNNEQFF.

As DNA, the CDR3 is TGTGCCAGCAGTTTATATGGCGGGAGTCTTGCTAATGAGCAGTTCTTC. This translates into CASSLYGGSLANEQFF. This chain connects TRBV27 to TRBJ2-1, with 7 bases matching TRBD2. Trimming at V came to 1 base and at J to 7 bases, leaving 10 bases not matched to a gene. Germline V gene sequence: CDR1 MNHEY, CDR2 SMNVEV (reference sequence). The CDR3 length is 16 residues.

The V call is TRBV19, the J call TRBJ2-5; 9 nucleotides align to TRBD2. Per germline, CDR1 LNHDA and CDR2 SQIVND (reference sequence). CDR3 length equals 13 residues. J was trimmed by 2 bases and V by 8 bases; bases with no gene match: 3. The CDR3 region has the DNA TGTGCCAGTCGCAGCGGGGGGCAAGAGACCCAGTACTTC. This encodes CASRSGGQETQYF.